This entry is about one T cell receptor beta chain. Its target is not known. The sample comes from a study of cytomegalovirus exposure and HLA in healthy donors. The study, taken as a whole, reports: When the data were analyzed later, several of the most significant clusters appeared to be linked to common viral pathogens. TCR beta chain V- and J-gene trimming was linked, in a later analysis, to a missense variant in DCLRE1C.

V was shortened by 8 bases and J by 8 bases, with 16 bases between the two germline ends. The CDR3 is 13 amino acids. Germline values: CDR1 MNHEY, CDR2 SMNVEV (reference sequence). Amplification used 60 Vbeta primers and 13 Jbeta primers. TCRdb's table, derived via immunoSEQ multiplex PCR, lists solely in-frame clones and lacks some. The sample yields approximately 190,000 clones, over 70% seen once. V gene TRBV27 combines with J gene TRBJ2-1, with a tentative D call TRBD2 (5 bases). What was sequenced was PBMCs. The TCR originated in a man aged 50 or older in good health and CMV-seronegative. In DNA, the CDR3 is TGTGCCAGCGGTCGGGGATCTGAATATGAGCAGTTCTTC. Translated: CASGRGSEYEQFF.